The 32 T cell receptor beta chains below were found in one sample sequenced in a study of shared clonotypes between healthy human individuals. Profiled with immunoSEQ multiplex PCR; TCRdb holds only in-frame clones, not every one. Found here are hundreds of thousands of clones, around 92% of them singletons; the top ten hold 20% to 25%. Naive CD8 cells lacked CD45RO and underwent positive selection for CCR7, leaving out terminally differentiated effector memory CD45RA+ cells. Sample: naive CD8+ T cells sorted from blood. These receptors originate from a man in his thirties or forties in good health.

V usage is TRBV29-1 and J usage is TRBJ2-1, with a possible D match to TRBD2 (5 bases). The CDR3 runs to 13 residues. CDR1 is SQVTM, CDR2 ANQGSEA, per germline. V lost 4 bases and J lost 8, with 15 bases in between. In DNA form, the CDR3 reads TGCAGCGTTGCACAACGGAGGTACGATGAGCAGTTCTTC. Its protein product is CSVAQRRYDEQFF.

This clone occurred once. The chain recombines TRBV18 with TRBJ1-4; D is unclear. CDR1 and CDR2 (germline): KGHSH, LQKENI. Trimming left V 3 bases short and J 6 bases short, with 17 bases between. The CDR3 is made up of 16 amino acids. CDR3 in DNA: TGTGCCAGCTCACCCGCAGAACAGTCAGTGTATGAAAAACTGTTTTTT. This gives the protein CASSPAEQSVYEKLFF.

The chain combines TRBV11-2 with TRBJ2-1; 9 bases line up with TRBD1. Germline trimming cut 4 bases from V and 7 bases from J; bases unmatched to any gene: 8. CDR1 and CDR2 (germline): SGHAT, FQNNGV. The CDR3 runs to 15 residues. CDR3 coding DNA: TGTGCCAGCAGCTCGGTCGACAGGGGGATAAATGAGCAGTTCTTC. As protein: CASSSVDRGINEQFF.

This CDR3 is CASSWTGGAETQYF. The CDR3 DNA sequence: TGCGCCAGCAGCTGGACAGGGGGCGCAGAGACCCAGTACTTC. The chain recombines TRBV5-1 with TRBJ2-5; 11 bases align to TRBD1. J gave up 4 bases and V 3 bases, and 2 bases lay outside the gene matches. CDR1 and CDR2 from the germline V gene are SGHRS and YFSETQ. The CDR3 totals 14 residues.

The rearrangement links TRBV2 to TRBJ1-2, with D unclear. This CDR3 contains 13 residues. Germline assignment: CDR1 SNHLY and CDR2 FYNNEI. The V and J ends lost 8 bases and 5 bases respectively, with 15 bases between them. The CDR3 nucleotides read TGTGCCAGCTCCGGGCAGGCTCCATATGGCTACACCTTC. Translating it yields CASSGQAPYGYTF.

V is TRBV6-1 and J is TRBJ2-1, with D unclear. Germline values: CDR1 MNHNS, CDR2 SASEGT. Trimming cost V 8 bases and J 4 bases, with 18 bases left between them. The length of the CDR3 is 15 residues. The CDR3 here is CASLSFSDVYNEQFF. As DNA, the CDR3 is TGTGCCAGCCTCTCTTTTTCGGACGTATACAATGAGCAGTTCTTC.

The chain recombines TRBV6-6 with TRBJ1-5, with unresolved D. Trimming removed 0 bases from V and 6 bases from J, with 6 bases in between. Per the germline V gene, CDR1 is MNHNY and CDR2 is SVGAGI (reference sequence). This CDR3 is built from 13 residues. As DNA, the CDR3 is TGTGCCAGCAGTTACTCAGGGTCTCAGCCCCAGCATTTT. It is translated as CASSYSGSQPQHF.

This clone was detected only a few times. J is TRBJ1-1 and V is TRBV2; no clear D. Trimming took off 6 bases at V and 9 bases at J, with 8 bases between the two ends. Germline-derived CDR1 and CDR2 are SNHLY and FYNNEI. The CDR3 runs to 10 residues. This CDR3 reads CASSAPQAFF. The CDR3 DNA is TGTGCCAGCAGCGCCCCACAAGCTTTCTTT.

V gene TRBV7-8 combines with J gene TRBJ2-7; TRBD2 aligns across 9 bases. V was pared by 4 bases and J by 4 bases, with 8 bases of the junction left unmatched. The CDR3 runs to 15 residues. Germline V CDR1 and CDR2: SGHVS, FQNEAQ. Here the CDR3 reads CASSSEAGGGYEQYF. The CDR3, as DNA: TGTGCCAGCAGCTCCGAAGCGGGAGGTGGTTACGAGCAGTACTTC.

The chain combines TRBV5-4 with TRBJ2-2; no firm D call. The V end was cut by 0 bases, the J end by 6 bases, with 6 bases between. Germline V gene lookup returns CDR1 SGHNT and CDR2 YYREEE (reference sequence). CDR3 size: 13 residues. The DNA for the CDR3 is TGTGCCAGCAGCTTGGTAACTGCCGGGGAGCTGTTTTTT. Protein sequence: CASSLVTAGELFF.

This sequence joins TRBV6-1 and TRBJ1-1; D gene unclear. The CDR3 is 11 amino acids. CDR1 is MNHNS and CDR2 is SASEGT in the germline V gene. V was clipped by 7 bases and J by 2 bases, with 5 bases between them. As DNA, the CDR3 is TGTGCCAGCACCCGAAACACTGAAGCTTTCTTT. Protein: CASTRNTEAFF.

V and J are TRBV27 and TRBJ2-7; 7 bases line up with TRBD2. Germline loops: CDR1 MNHEY, CDR2 SMNVEV (reference sequence). V shed 6 bases, J shed 1 base, and the junction held 6 bases outside the gene matches. This CDR3 has 14 residues. CDR3 residues: CASRPSSGSYEQYF. The CDR3 coding sequence is TGTGCCAGCAGACCGTCTAGCGGTTCCTACGAGCAGTACTTC.

The chain employs TRBV6-5 and TRBJ1-1, with 8 bases matching TRBD1. In germline, CDR1 is MNHEY, CDR2 SVGAGI. The CDR3 runs 14 residues. V shed 2 bases and J 7 bases; nucleotides not matched to a gene: 6. The CDR3 DNA reads TGTGCCAGCAGTTACGGACAGGGTTTAATTGAAGCTTTCTTT. It specifies CASSYGQGLIEAFF.

The chain employs TRBV19 and TRBJ2-1; 8 bases map to TRBD1. The length of the CDR3 is 17 residues. The J segment lost 0 bases and the V segment lost 4 bases, leaving 8 bases of the junction unmatched. Germline V CDR1 and CDR2: LNHDA, SQIVND (reference sequence). CDR3 sequence reads: CASSTGTGLDSYNEQFF. In nucleotides, the CDR3 is TGTGCCAGTAGTACCGGGACAGGTCTCGACTCCTACAATGAGCAGTTCTTC.

The CDR3: CASMAGLTEAFF. In DNA form, the CDR3 reads TGTGCCAGTATGGCAGGGCTCACTGAAGCTTTCTTT. The chain couples TRBV19 to TRBJ1-1; perhaps TRBD1 as D (5 bases). The ends were cut back, 7 bases at V and 4 bases at J, with 10 bases in the middle. Germline CDR1 LNHDA, CDR2 SQIVND (reference sequence). The CDR3 sequence is 12 residues long.

The chain has TRBV13 and TRBJ1-1; D is perhaps TRBD1 (5 bases). Trimming stripped 4 bases from V and 3 bases from J, with 15 bases between. Germline CDR1 reads PRHDT; CDR2 reads FYEKMQ (reference sequence). This CDR3 region has 15 residues. The CDR3 spells CASSSLTGTYTEAFF. The CDR3 DNA follows: TGTGCCAGCAGCTCATTAACCGGGACCTACACTGAAGCTTTCTTT. Based on the CDR3 plus reference TRBV13 and TRBJ1-1, the full variable domain is AAGVIQSPRHLIKEKRETATLKCYPIPRHDTVYWYQQGPGQDPQFLISFYEKMQSDKGSIPDRFSAQQFSDYHSELNMSSLELGDSALYFCASSSLTGTYTEAFFGQGTRLTVV.

The gene calls are TRBV11-2 and TRBJ2-7, with 13 bases lining up with TRBD2. CDR1 and CDR2 from the germline V gene are SGHAT and FQNNGV. J gave up 3 bases and V 3 bases, and 8 bases lay outside the gene matches. The CDR3 is 17 residues long. The CDR3: CASSLDRLAGGIYEQYF. The CDR3 DNA is TGTGCCAGCAGCTTGGACAGACTAGCGGGAGGAATCTACGAGCAGTACTTC.

The chain couples TRBV29-1 to TRBJ1-2, with 10 positions matching TRBD1. Germline V lookup: CDR1 SQVTM, CDR2 ANQGSEA. The CDR3 runs 15 residues. The junction had 11 bases not matched to a gene; V was cut back by 2 bases and J by 8 bases. As DNA, the CDR3 is TGCAGCGTTGAAAACCATATAGGACAGGGGGAAGGCTACACCTTC. Amino acid sequence: CSVENHIGQGEGYTF.

The genes are TRBV5-1 and TRBJ2-3; TRBD1 aligns across 7 bases. Germline CDR1 reads SGHRS; CDR2 reads YFSETQ. J gave up 2 bases and V 6 bases, and 9 bases lay outside the gene matches. The CDR3 is 15 amino acids. This CDR3 is CASIPPGQPTDTQYF. CDR3 nucleotides: TGCGCCAGCATCCCCCCGGGACAGCCCACAGATACGCAGTATTTT.

This clone showed up just once. The chain couples TRBV7-6 to TRBJ2-7, with D perhaps matching TRBD1 (5 bases). CDR1 is SGHVS, CDR2 FNYEAQ, per germline. The V end was cut by 0 bases, the J end by 3 bases, with 9 bases between. The CDR3 runs to 14 residues. The CDR3 loop reads CASSLAPQGYEQYF. The CDR3 coding sequence is TGTGCCAGCAGCTTAGCGCCCCAGGGCTACGAGCAGTACTTC. Full variable domain (outside the CDR3, taken from reference TRBV7-6 and TRBJ2-7): GAGVSQSPRYKVTKRGQDVALRCDPISGHVSLYWYRQALGQGPEFLTYFNYEAQQDKSGLPNDRFSAERPEGSISTLTIQRTEQRDSAMYRCASSLAPQGYEQYFGPGTRLTVT.

V usage is TRBV7-9 and J usage is TRBJ2-2; 9 nucleotides line up with TRBD2. The V segment lost 5 bases and the J segment 7 bases; nucleotides outside the gene matches: 17. CDR1 SEHNR and CDR2 FQNEAQ come from the germline V gene (reference sequence). CDR3 length: 18 residues. The CDR3 sequence: CASSRPPGREGPSGELFF. CDR3 sequence (DNA): TGTGCCAGCAGCCGACCCCCGGGGCGGGAGGGCCCGAGCGGGGAGCTGTTTTTT. Supplemented by reference TRBV7-9 and TRBJ2-2, the full variable domain reads DTGVSQNPRHKITKRGQNVTFRCDPISEHNRLYWYRQTLGQGPEFLTYFQNEAQLEKSRLLSDRFSAERPKGSFSTLEIQRTEQGDSAMYLCASSRPPGREGPSGELFFGEGSRLTVL.

V and J are TRBV7-2 and TRBJ2-3; D ambiguous. Trimming left V 1 base short and J 6 bases short, with 11 bases between. The CDR3 contains 14 residues. Germline CDR1 and CDR2: SGHTA and FQGNSA. In DNA form, the CDR3 reads TGTGCCAGCAGCTTAGGGGCAGACCTGGATACGCAGTATTTT. Protein product: CASSLGADLDTQYF.

The V call is TRBV27, the J call TRBJ2-7, with D possibly called TRBD1 or TRBD2 (6 bases each). CDR1 and CDR2 (germline): MNHEY, SMNVEV (reference sequence). V lost 6 bases to trimming and J lost 4 bases, with 13 bases between them. The CDR3 consists of 13 residues. CDR3 sequence: CASSTTGTYEQYF. CDR3 nucleotides: TGTGCCAGCAGCACCACAGGGACTTACGAGCAGTACTTC.

The chain employs TRBV13 and TRBJ2-3; 7 positions match TRBD2. CDR1 and CDR2 from the germline V gene are PRHDT and FYEKMQ (reference sequence). This CDR3 has 15 residues. V lost 5 bases and J lost 0; bases outside the gene matches: 5. The CDR3 region is CASSPAGRSTDTQYF. The DNA for the CDR3 is TGTGCCAGCAGCCCCGCCGGGAGGAGCACAGATACGCAGTATTTT.

This clone was recorded once. The rearrangement joins TRBV4-2 to TRBJ1-5; D unresolved. Germline V gene data show CDR1 as LGHNA and CDR2 as YNFKEQ. V was clipped by 0 bases and J by 1 base, with 4 bases between them. CDR3 length: 14 residues. CDR3 loop: CASSQDDSNQPQHF. CDR3 DNA: TGTGCCAGCAGCCAAGATGACAGCAATCAGCCCCAGCATTTT.

V gene TRBV5-1 combines with J gene TRBJ2-7; 8 nucleotides align to TRBD2. With V trimmed by 4 bases and J by 0 bases, 6 bases remained unmatched. Germline V gene data show CDR1 as SGHRS and CDR2 as YFSETQ. This CDR3 spans 15 amino acids. The CDR3 nucleotides read TGCGCCAGCAGCCTAACCGGGACTAGCTCCTACGAGCAGTACTTC. Translated: CASSLTGTSSYEQYF.

This rearrangement joins TRBV6-6 to TRBJ2-7; D unresolved. Trimming stripped 0 bases from V and 2 bases from J, with 5 bases between. The CDR3 has 13 amino acids. Germline values: CDR1 MNHNY, CDR2 SVGAGI (reference sequence). In DNA form, the CDR3 reads TGTGCCAGCAGTTACTCAGGAACCTACGAGCAGTACTTC. This codes for CASSYSGTYEQYF.

The chain uses TRBV7-9 and TRBJ1-1, with 7 bases fitting TRBD1. This CDR3 spans 16 amino acids. Germline V gene sequence: CDR1 SEHNR, CDR2 FQNEAQ (reference sequence). The V gene end was trimmed by 5 bases and the J gene end by 4 bases; junction bases not matched to a gene: 13. The CDR3 sequence: CASSPTPTGDSTEAFF. CDR3 DNA sequence: TGTGCCAGCAGCCCGACGCCCACGGGGGACAGCACTGAAGCTTTCTTT.

V usage is TRBV10-3 and J usage is TRBJ1-5, with D perhaps matching TRBD1 (5 bases). Per the germline V gene, CDR1 is ENHRY and CDR2 is SYGVKD. The CDR3 has 16 amino acids. V shed 2 bases and J shed 10 bases, with 21 bases lying between them. The CDR3 DNA reads as TGTGCCATCAGTGAGCCCTCCGACGGGGCGGGGGATCCCCAGCATTTT. Its protein product is CAISEPSDGAGDPQHF.

The chain links TRBV4-1 to TRBJ2-7; D unresolved. The CDR3 contains 15 residues. Germline loops: CDR1 MGHRA, CDR2 YSYEKL. V lost 1 base to trimming and J lost 0 bases, with 10 bases between them. The CDR3 coding sequence is TGCGCCAGCAGCCAAGGCCAAGCCGTCTCCTACGAGCAGTACTTC. This gives the protein CASSQGQAVSYEQYF.

Remarks on this clone: Other DNA sequences of this sample code for an identical CDR3. The chain employs TRBV15 and TRBJ1-5; no clear D gene. The CDR3 consists of 13 residues. CDR1 is LNHNV and CDR2 is YYDKDF in the germline V gene (reference sequence). Trimming removed 0 bases at V and 6 bases at J, with 6 bases between. The CDR3 coding sequence is TGTGCCACCAGCAGAGATAGAGGTCAGCCCCAGCATTTT. This encodes CATSRDRGQPQHF.

V and J are TRBV4-1 and TRBJ2-2; TRBD1 matches 10 bases. The CDR3 contains 18 residues. The V gene's germline CDR1 is MGHRA and CDR2 YSYEKL. The V gene end was trimmed by 2 bases and the J gene end by 6 bases; junction bases not matched to a gene: 12. The CDR3 is CASSQYSTPGQGSGELFF. Here the CDR3 DNA reads TGCGCCAGCAGCCAATACTCAACCCCGGGACAGGGGTCCGGGGAGCTGTTTTTT.